This T cell receptor beta chain stems from a study of blood T cells in healthy people across ages. With respect to this clonotype: The antigen remains undetermined.

The second PCR ran roughly 7 to 12 cycles with a sample-barcoded 5' primer and J-beta primers. TCRdb fed the 5' RACE reads into MiXCR, producing one record per CDR3 protein. This table holds about 830,000 distinct CDR3 sequences, approximately 59% found once. Study results and limitations: The donors' CMV status was not determined, possibly confounding changes in expanded clonotypes.

Material: blood. The sequence derives from a man aged 25 to 40 in good health.

This chain's CDR3 is CSVVETGDQPQHF. Written as DNA, the CDR3 is TGCAGCGTTGTCGAGACAGGGGATCAGCCCCAGCATTTT. The V call is TRBV29-1, the J call TRBJ1-5; 8 bases map to TRBD1. The CDR3 has 13 residues. V was pared by 4 bases and J by 5 bases, with 4 bases of the junction left unmatched. Germline lookup yields CDR1 SQVTM and CDR2 ANQGSEA.